The 27 T cell receptor beta chains below were found in one sample sequenced in a study of blood T cell repertoires in COVID-19. Libraries were prepared by immunoSEQ multiplex PCR; TCRdb keeps only in-frame clonotypes and omits some of them. This sample carries about 32,000 clones, roughly 87% of them seen once, and the ten largest clones take 0.95% to 1.1%. Sequenced input: peripheral blood. These receptors came from a man in his sixties or seventies with active or convalescent COVID-19.

J is TRBJ1-5 and V is TRBV5-1, with a tentative D call TRBD1 (6 bases). The CDR3 has 15 amino acids. Germline V lookup: CDR1 SGHRS, CDR2 YFSETQ. V dropped 4 bases and J dropped 4 bases, with 15 bases sitting between them. The CDR3 DNA follows: TGCGCCAGCAGCCCAGTAGGGGGAGGGAATCAGCCCCAGCATTTT. The encoded protein is CASSPVGGGNQPQHF.

This sequence joins TRBV6-6 and TRBJ1-1, with D possibly matching TRBD1 (5 bases). Germline values: CDR1 MNHNY, CDR2 SVGAGI (reference sequence). With 3 bases removed from V and 4 bases from J, the gap between germline ends came to 9 bases. This CDR3 has 13 amino acids. CDR3 sequence reads: CASSYPGVTEAFF. Written as DNA, the CDR3 is TGTGCCAGCAGTTATCCGGGGGTCACTGAAGCTTTCTTT.

This sequence joins TRBV5-6 and TRBJ1-3; a possible D gene is TRBD1 (5 bases). CDR1 and CDR2 from the germline V gene are SGHDT and YYEEEE. Trimming removed 5 bases from V and 5 bases from J, with 17 bases in between. This CDR3 region has 15 residues. The CDR3 DNA reads as TGTGCCAGCAGGCCTGGATGGGACTCCAGAAACACCATATATTTT. It is translated as CASRPGWDSRNTIYF.

The chain joins TRBV5-1 to TRBJ2-5; a weak D match, TRBD1 (7 bases). The CDR3 has 14 amino acids. Trimming took 3 bases from V and 5 from J, leaving 14 bases between them. Germline CDR1 SGHRS, CDR2 YFSETQ. CDR3 sequence: CASSSGTAGETQYF. In nucleotides, the CDR3 is TGCGCCAGCAGCTCCGGGACAGCGGGCGAGACCCAGTACTTC.

The table lists this clone with a count of one. The J gene is TRBJ1-1, the V gene TRBV18; D is unclear. Trimming took off 3 bases at V and 1 base at J, with 6 bases between the two ends. CDR3 length: 13 amino acids. Germline V lookup: CDR1 KGHSH, CDR2 LQKENI. CDR3 sequence reads: CASSPQKNTEAFF. The CDR3 coding sequence is TGTGCCAGCTCACCGCAGAAGAACACTGAAGCTTTCTTT.

The CDR3 DNA sequence: TGTGCCAGCAGTTTCAATTCCCGCAATCAGCCCCAGCATTTT. Translation gives CASSFNSRNQPQHF. The genes are TRBV2 and TRBJ1-5; D call uncertain. CDR1 SNHLY and CDR2 FYNNEI come from the germline V gene. The CDR3 runs 14 residues. With 5 bases removed from V and 2 bases from J, the gap between germline ends came to 10 bases.

The chain carries TRBV9 and TRBJ1-1; D is ambiguous. There are 13 residues in the CDR3. Germline values: CDR1 SGDLS, CDR2 YYNGEE. V lost 4 bases to trimming and J lost 2 bases, with 9 bases between them. The CDR3 nucleotides are TGTGCCAGCAGCCATACGGGAAACACTGAAGCTTTCTTT. This encodes CASSHTGNTEAFF.

The rearrangement joins TRBV30 to TRBJ2-3; the D is unclear. The length of the CDR3 is 13 residues. V lost 1 base, J lost 6 bases, and 11 bases lay in between. Germline V gene lookup returns CDR1 GTSNPN and CDR2 SVGIG (reference sequence). The CDR3 sequence is CAWSARSSDTQYF. The CDR3 DNA follows: TGTGCCTGGAGTGCCCGAAGCTCGGATACGCAGTATTTT.

The gene calls are TRBV7-2 and TRBJ2-2; D remains unclear. Germline V gene data show CDR1 as SGHTA and CDR2 as FQGNSA. Trimming removed 4 bases at V and 3 bases at J, with 12 bases between. The length of the CDR3 is 15 residues. As DNA, the CDR3 is TGTGCCAGCAGCTCGTACACATCTTACACCGGGGAGCTGTTTTTT. Protein: CASSSYTSYTGELFF.

This clone was observed a handful of times. The chain links TRBV6-5 to TRBJ2-1; D possibly corresponds to TRBD2 (6 bases). The CDR3 spans 15 residues. Trimming took 7 bases from V and 0 from J, leaving 13 bases between them. Germline CDR1 and CDR2: MNHEY and SVGAGI. The CDR3 DNA is TGTGCCAGCAAAAGGGACTGGGGCTCCTACAATGAGCAGTTCTTC. Translating it yields CASKRDWGSYNEQFF.

The chain carries TRBV19 and TRBJ1-2, with 7 bases aligning to TRBD1. V lost 7 bases to trimming and J lost 0 bases; unmatched junction nucleotides: 8. CDR1 and CDR2 from the germline V gene are LNHDA and SQIVND (reference sequence). The CDR3 loop spans 15 amino acids. CDR3 nucleotides: TGTGCCAGTACGACCCCAGGGGGAGCTAACTATGGCTACACCTTC. Encoded protein: CASTTPGGANYGYTF.

The rearrangement uses TRBV12-3 or TRBV12-4 and TRBJ1-2, with 7 bases fitting TRBD1. V was pared by 4 bases and J by 5 bases, with 4 bases of the junction left unmatched. This CDR3 spans 13 amino acids. The CDR3 DNA reads TGTGCCAGCAGTTCGGGACAGACATATGGCTACACCTTC. Translated: CASSSGQTYGYTF.

The chain has TRBV11-2 and TRBJ2-7; D might be TRBD1 (6 bases). In germline, CDR1 is SGHAT, CDR2 FQNNGV. The CDR3 sequence is 15 residues long. V dropped 2 bases and J dropped 0 bases, with 11 bases sitting between them. CDR3 in amino acids: CASSLPDSSSYEQYF. The DNA of the CDR3 is TGTGCCAGCAGCTTACCGGACAGCAGCTCCTACGAGCAGTACTTC.

J is TRBJ1-1 and V is TRBV18, with D unresolved. The CDR3 contains 15 residues. Trimming cost V 3 bases and J 0 bases, with 11 bases left between them. The germline V gene encodes CDR1 KGHSH and CDR2 LQKENI. The CDR3 sequence is CASSPATPMNTEAFF. Written as DNA, the CDR3 is TGTGCCAGCTCACCGGCGACACCTATGAACACTGAAGCTTTCTTT.

The chain uses TRBV7-3 and TRBJ1-1, with 8 bases fitting TRBD1. Germline CDR1 is SGHTA and CDR2 is FQGTGA. This CDR3 contains 14 residues. V gave up 4 bases and J gave up 5 bases; unmatched junction bases: 6. The CDR3: CASSYQGARTEAFF. The CDR3 DNA sequence: TGTGCCAGCAGCTATCAGGGGGCCCGAACTGAAGCTTTCTTT.

The chain couples TRBV11-2 to TRBJ1-4; possibly TRBD1 for D (6 bases). Germline-derived CDR1 and CDR2 are SGHAT and FQNNGV. V lost 3 bases and J lost 8, with 13 bases in between. CDR3 length: 14 amino acids. CDR3 sequence reads: CASSFHRDGEKLFF. The CDR3 region has the DNA TGTGCCAGCAGCTTCCACAGGGATGGAGAAAAACTGTTTTTT. Based on the CDR3 plus reference TRBV11-2 and TRBJ1-4, the full variable domain is EAGVAQSPRYKIIEKRQSVAFWCNPISGHATLYWYQQILGQGPKLLIQFQNNGVVDDSQLPKDRFSAERLKGVDSTLKIQPAKLEDSAVYLCASSFHRDGEKLFFGSGTQLSVL.

The rearrangement links TRBV2 to TRBJ1-5; a weak D match, TRBD1 (6 bases). V was cut by 4 bases and J by 4 bases, with 8 bases left in between. CDR1 is SNHLY and CDR2 is FYNNEI in the germline V gene. This CDR3 has 13 amino acids. CDR3 amino acids: CASSGTENQPQHF. In nucleotides, the CDR3 is TGTGCCAGCAGTGGGACAGAGAATCAGCCCCAGCATTTT.

This chain joins TRBV6-5 and TRBJ2-5; TRBD2 agrees at 7 bases. CDR3 length equals 15 residues. The junction had 6 bases not matched to a gene; V was cut back by 0 bases and J by 5 bases. Germline values: CDR1 MNHEY, CDR2 SVGAGI. CDR3 nucleotide sequence: TGTGCCAGCAGTTACTCGCGGGAGAGGCGGGAGACCCAGTACTTC. Its translation is CASSYSRERRETQYF.

The chain has TRBV6-5 and TRBJ2-7; possible D gene TRBD2, 6 bases. V shed 8 bases and J shed 4 bases, with 21 bases lying between them. The CDR3 length is 15 residues. Per germline, CDR1 MNHEY and CDR2 SVGAGI. Written as DNA, the CDR3 is TGTGCCAGCTTTAGGATGTCCGGGGGACCTTACGAGCAGTACTTC. Translation: CASFRMSGGPYEQYF.

The chain has TRBV6-2 or TRBV6-3 and TRBJ2-1, with D possibly matching TRBD1 (6 bases). V was clipped by 6 bases and J by 7 bases, with 19 bases between them. The V gene's germline CDR1 is MNHEY and CDR2 SVGEGT. This CDR3 is 15 amino acids long. Here the CDR3 DNA reads TGTGCCAGCAGCTCACAAGGGGCAGGGGTTAATGAGCAGTTCTTC. Translated, it gives CASSSQGAGVNEQFF.

The chain couples TRBV6-5 to TRBJ2-7; perhaps TRBD1 as D (6 bases). The ends were cut back, 6 bases at V and 3 bases at J, with 12 bases in the middle. The CDR3 runs 13 residues. Germline V gene lookup returns CDR1 MNHEY and CDR2 SVGAGI. CDR3: CASRTGSNYEQYF. Written as DNA, the CDR3 is TGTGCCAGCAGAACAGGGAGTAACTACGAGCAGTACTTC.

J is TRBJ2-2 and V is TRBV18, with 9 nucleotides matching TRBD1. Losses at the gene ends were 3 bases for V and 3 bases for J; bases not matched to a gene: 5. CDR3 length: 16 residues. Per the germline V gene, CDR1 is KGHSH and CDR2 is LQKENI. CDR3 sequence (DNA): TGTGCCAGCTCACCCTACAGGGGGCCCGACACCGGGGAGCTGTTTTTT. It is translated as CASSPYRGPDTGELFF.

The genes are TRBV2 and TRBJ2-7; the D gene is possibly TRBD2 (6 bases). In germline, CDR1 is SNHLY, CDR2 FYNNEI. V lost 6 bases to trimming and J lost 6 bases, with 21 bases between them. This CDR3 has 15 amino acids. CDR3 in amino acids: CASREGSGIGAEQYF. In DNA form, the CDR3 reads TGTGCCAGCAGGGAGGGATCAGGGATCGGGGCCGAGCAGTACTTC.

The chain uses TRBV4-1 and TRBJ1-2; 9 bases map to TRBD1. Losses at the gene ends were 3 bases for V and 7 bases for J; bases not matched to a gene: 12. Germline values: CDR1 MGHRA, CDR2 YSYEKL. The CDR3 runs to 16 residues. The CDR3 coding sequence is TGCGCCAGCAGCCACCCCATGCGGGACAGGGTTCGTGGCTACACCTTC. Residues: CASSHPMRDRVRGYTF.

CDR3 sequence reads: CASSLGGGIPNEQFF. The CDR3 DNA reads TGTGCCAGCAGCTTGGGTGGAGGGATCCCCAATGAGCAGTTCTTC. The chain uses TRBV7-3 and TRBJ2-1, with D maybe TRBD2 (6 bases). The germline V gene encodes CDR1 SGHTA and CDR2 FQGTGA. The CDR3 sequence is 15 residues long. Trimming cost V 3 bases and J 6 bases, with 15 bases left between them.

The rearrangement links TRBV28 to TRBJ1-4; D is ambiguous. Germline CDR1 reads MDHEN; CDR2 reads SYDVKM. V dropped 3 bases and J dropped 8 bases, with 7 bases sitting between them. The CDR3 length is 12 residues. CDR3 loop: CASSFSGEKLFF. As DNA, the CDR3 is TGTGCCAGCAGTTTCTCGGGGGAAAAACTGTTTTTT. The full variable domain, rest sourced from reference TRBV28 and TRBJ1-4, is DVKVTQSSRYLVKRTGEKVFLECVQDMDHENMFWYRQDPGLGLRLIYFSYDVKMKEKGDIPEGYSVSREKKERFSLILESASTNQTSMYLCASSFSGEKLFFGSGTQLSVL.

The V gene is TRBV5-4, the J gene TRBJ1-2; D is unclear. CDR1 and CDR2 (germline): SGHNT, YYREEE (reference sequence). With 0 bases removed from V and 6 bases from J, the gap between germline ends came to 9 bases. The CDR3 has 13 residues. The CDR3 region has the DNA TGTGCCAGCAGCTTGGAGGCAGGCCATGGCTACACCTTC. Its protein is CASSLEAGHGYTF.